This note documents a single T cell receptor beta chain sequence. The antigen remains unidentified. These data belong to a study of shared clonotypes between healthy human individuals. Points from the study as a whole: Against clonotypes common to all four donors, non-shared ones had lower generation probabilities.

The trim removed 6 bases at V and 2 bases at J, leaving 2 bases unmatched. The CDR3 is 13 residues long. CDR1 is MNHEY and CDR2 is SVGAGI in the germline V gene. In the naive CD8 group, cells lacked CD45RO and were positively selected for CCR7, so terminally differentiated effector memory CD45RA+ cells were left out. Deep-level running was used for the assay. TCRdb's table, derived via immunoSEQ multiplex PCR, lists solely in-frame clones and lacks some. This sample has 2 million or so clones, with less than 95% found just once. The sample taken for sequencing was naive CD8+ T cells sorted from blood. This receptor was identified in a man younger than 35 in good health. The chain carries TRBV6-5 and TRBJ1-2; 8 nucleotides match TRBD1. The CDR3: CASRQGDNYGYTF. CDR3 DNA sequence: TGTGCCAGCAGACAGGGGGACAACTATGGCTACACCTTC.